Below, one T cell receptor (beta chain) is given with its context. The junction had 5 bases not matched to a gene; V was cut back by 0 bases and J by 4 bases. Germline CDR1 reads ENHRY; CDR2 reads SYGVKD. This CDR3 region has 17 residues. The data were taken from a study of control samples from healthy donors and cancer patients. The protocol was immunoSEQ multiplex PCR, while the TCRdb copy is restricted to in-frame clones and leaves out a portion. The table includes 80,000 to 100,000 clones, roughly 92% detected once. The chain has TRBV10-3 and TRBJ1-5; 11 positions match TRBD1. This receptor was identified in a human donor in good health. The donor label of this sample is uncertain. The specimen was blood. In DNA, the CDR3 is TGTGCCATCAGTGAGTCTCGGGACAGGGGGGAAAATCAGCCCCAGCATTTT. Amino acids: CAISESRDRGENQPQHF.